A selection of T cell receptor beta chains follows, all from one sample in a study of cytomegalovirus exposure and HLA in healthy donors. Method: immunoSEQ multiplex PCR; TCRdb's copy keeps in-frame clones and lacks some. The sample has roughly 51,000 clones; about 81% are singletons. The sample taken for sequencing was PBMCs. The receptor set was obtained from a boy under 18 in good health and CMV-seropositive. Each CDR3 is given with its conserved first and last residue. The D gene is left open where the match is weak. Clone size, where shown, is once, few, many, or a class for clones that have expanded.

TRBD2	TRBV7-7	NA	TRBJ2-5	CASSPSGGAQETQYF	TGTGCTAGCAGCCCTAGCGGGGGGGCCCAAGAGACCCAGTACTTC
NA	TRBV6-5	NA	TRBJ2-7	CASKLDTPYEQYF	TGTGCCAGCAAGCTGGACACGCCATACGAGCAGTACTTC
NA	TRBV5-6	NA	TRBJ1-1	CASLNSDSEAFF	TGTGCCAGCCTCAATTCTGACAGTGAAGCTTTCTTT
TRBD1	TRBV19	NA	TRBJ1-5	CASMKGTGNQPQHF	TGTGCCAGTATGAAGGGGACAGGCAATCAGCCCCAGCATTTT
TRBD2	TRBV4-1	NA	TRBJ2-5	CASSQPGTRQETQYF	TGCGCCAGCAGCCAGCCCGGGACTAGGCAAGAGACCCAGTACTTC
TRBD1	TRBV5-1	NA	TRBJ2-7	CASSPTGSPEQYF	TGCGCCAGCAGCCCGACAGGGTCCCCCGAGCAGTACTTC
NA	TRBV10-1	NA	TRBJ2-7	CASRAGPGYEQYF	TGCGCCAGCAGAGCCGGTCCGGGCTACGAGCAGTACTTC
TRBD2	TRBV29-1	NA	TRBJ2-1	CSVHLRSGGDNEQFF	TGCAGCGTTCACTTAAGGAGCGGGGGGGACAATGAGCAGTTCTTC
NA	TRBV14	NA	TRBJ1-1	CASSQGPRTEAFF	TGTGCCAGCAGCCAAGGTCCCAGAACAGAAGCTTTCTTT
NA	TRBV21-1	few	TRBJ1-2	CASSVTESSNYGYTF	TGTGCCAGCAGCGTTACAGAGTCCTCTAACTATGGCTACACCTTC
NA	TRBV27	NA	TRBJ1-2	CASSLSGRYGYTF	TGTGCCAGCAGTTTATCTGGCAGGTATGGCTACACCTTC
TRBD2	TRBV7-6	NA	TRBJ2-2	CASSLRGDSMFF	TGTGCCAGCAGCTTACGGGGGGACTCAATGTTTTTT
NA	TRBV6-1	NA	TRBJ2-7	CASSEVGFPSSYEQYF	TGTGCCAGCAGTGAAGTGGGCTTCCCAAGCTCCTACGAGCAGTACTTC
NA	TRBV7-9	once	TRBJ2-7	CASSSPLRAYEQYF	TGTGCCAGCAGCTCCCCGCTGCGGGCCTACGAGCAGTACTTC
TRBD1	TRBV7-6	NA	TRBJ2-5	CASSLADRGFETQYF	TGTGCCAGCAGCTTAGCTGACAGGGGATTCGAGACCCAGTACTTC